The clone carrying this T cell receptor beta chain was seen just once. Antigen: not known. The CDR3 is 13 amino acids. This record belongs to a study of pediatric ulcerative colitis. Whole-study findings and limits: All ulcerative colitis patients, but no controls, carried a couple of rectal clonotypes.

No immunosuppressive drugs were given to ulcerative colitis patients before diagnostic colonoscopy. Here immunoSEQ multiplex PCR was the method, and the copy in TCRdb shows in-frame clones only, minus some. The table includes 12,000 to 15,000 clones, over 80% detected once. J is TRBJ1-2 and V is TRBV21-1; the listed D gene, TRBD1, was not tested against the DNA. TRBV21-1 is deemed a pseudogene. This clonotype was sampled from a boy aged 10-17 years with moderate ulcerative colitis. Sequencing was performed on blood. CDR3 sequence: CASSLPRDSGYTF. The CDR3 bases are TGTGCCAGCAGCCTGCCCAGGGACAGTGGCTACACCTTC.